This TCR beta chain originates from a study of cytomegalovirus exposure and HLA in healthy donors. 60 Vbeta and 13 Jbeta primers were used in PCR. TCRdb keeps only in-frame clones here, not all; method: immunoSEQ multiplex PCR. The profile covers tens of thousands of clones, with around 70% appearing a single time and about 8% taken by the ten largest. Germline loops: CDR1 MNHEY, CDR2 SMNVEV (reference sequence). The CDR3 has 14 residues. V shed 4 bases and J shed 0 bases, with 9 bases lying between them. The chain combines TRBV27 with TRBJ1-1; TRBD1 might be the D (6 bases). The sample comprised PBMCs. This sequence was found in a man aged 60 to 75 in good health and CMV-seronegative. In DNA form, the CDR3 reads TGTGCCAGCAGTTCGGGACAACTGAACACTGAAGCTTTCTTT. It translates to CASSSGQLNTEAFF.